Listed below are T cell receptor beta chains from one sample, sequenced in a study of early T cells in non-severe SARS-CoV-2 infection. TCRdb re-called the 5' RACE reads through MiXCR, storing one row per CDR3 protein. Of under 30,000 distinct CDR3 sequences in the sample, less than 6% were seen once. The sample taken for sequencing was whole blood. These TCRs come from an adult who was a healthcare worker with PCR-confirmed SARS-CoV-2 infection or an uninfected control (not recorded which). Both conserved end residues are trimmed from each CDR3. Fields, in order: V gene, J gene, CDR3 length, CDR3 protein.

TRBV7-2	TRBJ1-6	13	ASSSTGTYNSPLH
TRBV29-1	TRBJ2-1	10	SVGGGGNEQF
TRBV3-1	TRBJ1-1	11	ASSLSGGTEAF
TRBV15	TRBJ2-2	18	ATSRHRVPWGTKNTGELF
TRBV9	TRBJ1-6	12	ASSVTGADSPLH
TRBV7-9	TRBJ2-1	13	ASSLGTGTYNEQF
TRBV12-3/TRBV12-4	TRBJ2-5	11	ASILDSEGTQY
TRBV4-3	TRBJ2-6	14	ASSRYRDTGANVLT
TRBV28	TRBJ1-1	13	ASSGAPISNTEAF
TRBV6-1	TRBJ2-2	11	ASSDGNTGELF
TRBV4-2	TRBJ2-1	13	ASSQVQTGNNEQF
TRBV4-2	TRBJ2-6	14	ATRTSGASGANVLT
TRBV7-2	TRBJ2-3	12	ASSSGTVGDTQY
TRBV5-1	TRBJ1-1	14	ASSSGPTGKNTEAF
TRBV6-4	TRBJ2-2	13	ASSPGTGGTGELF
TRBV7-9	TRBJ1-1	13	ASSNHGQAAVEAF
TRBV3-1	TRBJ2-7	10	ASSQGGVEQY